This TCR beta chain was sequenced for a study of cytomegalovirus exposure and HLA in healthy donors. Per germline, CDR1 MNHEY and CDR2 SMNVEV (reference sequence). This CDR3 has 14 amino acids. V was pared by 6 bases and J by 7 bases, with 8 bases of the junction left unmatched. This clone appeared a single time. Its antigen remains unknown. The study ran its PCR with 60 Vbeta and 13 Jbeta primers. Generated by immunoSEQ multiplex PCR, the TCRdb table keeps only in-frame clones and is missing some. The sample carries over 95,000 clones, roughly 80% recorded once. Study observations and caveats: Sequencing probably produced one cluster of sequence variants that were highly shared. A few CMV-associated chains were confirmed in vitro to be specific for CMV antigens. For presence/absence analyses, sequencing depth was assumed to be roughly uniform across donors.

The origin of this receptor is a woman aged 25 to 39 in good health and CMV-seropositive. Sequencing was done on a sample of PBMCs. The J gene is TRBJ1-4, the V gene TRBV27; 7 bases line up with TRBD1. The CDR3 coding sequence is TGTGCCAGCAGACTGGACAGGTTAAGTGAAAAACTGTTTTTT. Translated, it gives CASRLDRLSEKLFF.